One and the same sample provided the 7 T cell receptor beta chains below, sequenced in a study of T cell changes during pregnancy in multiple sclerosis. Here immunoSEQ multiplex PCR was the method, and the copy in TCRdb shows in-frame clones only, minus some. The table has some 52,000 clones, almost 95% seen once. Sequenced material: CD4+ T cells from peripheral blood mononuclear cells, taken in the third trimester of pregnancy. These receptors came from a female donor with multiple sclerosis, enrolled in a pregnancy study.

The rearrangement uses TRBV14 and TRBJ2-6, with D hard to call. Per the germline V gene, CDR1 is SGHDN and CDR2 is FVKESK. Trimming cost V 1 base and J 2 bases, with 3 bases left between them. The CDR3 covers 14 residues. This CDR3 is CASSQAPGANVLTF. Written as DNA, the CDR3 is TGTGCCAGCAGCCAAGCTCCTGGGGCCAACGTCCTGACTTTC.

This chain's CDR3 is CASSLAGWGELGETQYF. In DNA, the CDR3 is TGTGCCAGCAGTTTAGCGGGCTGGGGAGAATTGGGGGAGACCCAGTACTTC. The chain joins TRBV28 to TRBJ2-5, with D possibly TRBD2 on 5 matching bases. V shed 2 bases and J shed 5 bases, with 21 bases lying between them. This CDR3 is built from 17 residues. Germline CDR1 and CDR2: MDHEN and SYDVKM.

This chain uses TRBV2 with TRBJ1-2, with D possibly being TRBD1 (5 bases). Deletions cut 4 bases from V and 8 bases from J, with 17 bases between. The germline CDR1 and CDR2 sequences are SNHLY and FYNNEI. The CDR3 has 14 residues. The CDR3 nucleotides are TGTGCCAGCAGTGTTGGGGGGACGGCGCACGGCTACACCTTC. This codes for CASSVGGTAHGYTF.

The chain has TRBV2 and TRBJ2-7; 10 nucleotides line up with TRBD1. CDR1 SNHLY and CDR2 FYNNEI come from the germline V gene. After removal of 7 bases from V and 2 bases from J, the junction contained 5 bases not matched to a gene. The CDR3 contains 14 residues. The CDR3 sequence is CASKPGQGPYEQYF. The CDR3 region has the DNA TGTGCCAGCAAACCGGGACAGGGGCCCTACGAGCAGTACTTC. Together with reference TRBV2 and TRBJ2-7, the CDR3 gives the full variable domain: EPEVTQTPSHQVTQMGQEVILRCVPISNHLYFYWYRQILGQKVEFLVSFYNNEISEKSEIFDDQFSVERPDGSNFTLKIRSTKLEDSAMYFCASKPGQGPYEQYFGPGTRLTVT.

The rearrangement uses TRBV15 and TRBJ1-1, with D hard to call. The germline V gene has CDR1 LNHNV and CDR2 YYDKDF (reference sequence). V was trimmed by 0 bases and J by 1 base, leaving 6 bases between them. This CDR3 region has 14 residues. CDR3 protein: CATSRDFGNTEAFF. CDR3 DNA: TGTGCCACCAGCAGAGATTTCGGGAACACTGAAGCTTTCTTT.

The V call is TRBV10-3, the J call TRBJ2-2; TRBD1 aligns across 9 bases. The CDR3 has 15 amino acids. Germline V lookup: CDR1 ENHRY, CDR2 SYGVKD. V trimming: 4 bases; J trimming: 1 base; junction bases outside the gene matches: 1. CDR3 in amino acids: CAISAGQGNTGELFF. The CDR3 DNA reads as TGTGCCATCAGTGCGGGACAGGGGAACACCGGGGAGCTGTTTTTT.

The chain has TRBV19 and TRBJ2-7, with 12 bases that match TRBD2. The CDR3 is made up of 16 amino acids. Looked up from germline, CDR1 is LNHDA and CDR2 is SQIVND (reference sequence). Trimming took 5 bases from V and 4 from J; bases not matched to a gene: 9. CDR3 sequence (DNA): TGTGCCAGTAGTGCTTTACTAGCGGGAGGACCTTACGAGCAGTACTTC. It specifies CASSALLAGGPYEQYF.